The 26 T cell receptor beta chains presented below share a single source sample, sequenced in a study of identical twins. One entry per CDR3 protein, called by TCRdb with MiXCR from the 5' RACE reads. The sample yields 400,000 to 600,000 distinct CDR3 sequences, approximately 20% seen once. Another study also made use of these data, one on yellow fever vaccine responses in identical twins.

Sequencing used CD4+ T cells sorted from blood. The receptors come from a woman younger than 35 in good health.

The chain recombines TRBV4-1 with TRBJ2-7; D possibly corresponds to TRBD2 (7 bases). Germline CDR1 and CDR2: MGHRA and YSYEKL. The germline V and J ends were trimmed by 4 bases and 6 bases, with 19 bases remaining between them. The CDR3 loop spans 15 amino acids. The CDR3 reads CASSPQSRGPSEQYF. CDR3 nucleotides: TGCGCCAGCAGCCCCCAATCGCGGGGGCCGTCCGAGCAGTACTTC.

V is TRBV20-1 and J is TRBJ2-3; TRBD2 aligns across 12 bases. There are 15 residues in the CDR3. Germline loops: CDR1 DFQATT, CDR2 SNEGSKA (reference sequence). The ends lost 7 bases at V and 0 bases at J; junction bases unmatched: 5. The CDR3 DNA reads TGCAGTGGACTAGCGGGGGCTCCTAGCACAGATACGCAGTATTTT. It is translated as CSGLAGAPSTDTQYF.

The chain carries TRBV2 and TRBJ1-2; possible D gene TRBD1, 5 bases. The CDR3 is 13 amino acids. Trimming shortened V by 5 bases and J by 4 bases, and 11 bases separated the two germline ends. Germline values: CDR1 SNHLY, CDR2 FYNNEI. The CDR3 is CASSIDSLYGYTF. The CDR3 bases are TGTGCCAGCAGTATTGACAGCCTCTATGGCTACACCTTC.

This clonotype was counted a few times. This sequence joins TRBV2 and TRBJ2-5, with D possibly called TRBD1 or TRBD2 (5 bases each). Germline loops: CDR1 SNHLY, CDR2 FYNNEI. The CDR3 loop spans 14 amino acids. V lost 3 bases to trimming and J lost 5 bases, with 13 bases between them. The CDR3 spells CASSDRAGAETQYF. The CDR3 nucleotides read TGTGCCAGCAGTGACAGGGCGGGCGCGGAGACCCAGTACTTC.

This sequence joins TRBV6-1 and TRBJ1-2; TRBD1 is a possible D gene (5 bases). The germline V gene encodes CDR1 MNHNS and CDR2 SASEGT. With 5 bases removed from V and 3 bases from J, the gap between germline ends came to 16 bases. The CDR3 is 15 amino acids. DNA of the CDR3: TGTGCCAGCAGTCCCACCGGGGACGGCTACTATGGCTACACCTTC. Its protein product is CASSPTGDGYYGYTF.

This sequence joins TRBV13 and TRBJ2-7; 8 nucleotides align to TRBD1. V was pared by 0 bases and J by 6 bases, with 13 bases of the junction left unmatched. The CDR3 is 17 residues long. Per germline, CDR1 PRHDT and CDR2 FYEKMQ (reference sequence). CDR3: CASSLGTRTGSYREQYV. CDR3 DNA: TGTGCCAGCAGCTTAGGAACTCGGACAGGGAGTTACCGCGAGCAGTACGTC.

This clonotype has more than one count but fewer than ten. This chain uses TRBV6-1 with TRBJ2-7; 10 bases are shared with TRBD2. The V gene's germline CDR1 is MNHNS and CDR2 SASEGT. Trimming took 5 bases from V and 2 from J; bases not matched to a gene: 6. The CDR3 runs to 15 residues. This CDR3 is CASSQLAGGTYEQYF. The CDR3 DNA reads TGTGCCAGCAGTCAGTTAGCGGGAGGCACCTACGAGCAGTACTTC.

This clonotype was detected a few times. The chain links TRBV20-1 to TRBJ2-7; 11 nucleotides match TRBD2. Trimming at V came to 4 bases and at J to 0 bases, leaving 5 bases not matched to a gene. CDR3 size: 15 residues. The V gene's germline CDR1 is DFQATT and CDR2 SNEGSKA (reference sequence). CDR3 sequence: CSATGTSGPSYEQYF. The CDR3 nucleotides are TGCAGTGCTACCGGGACTAGCGGACCCTCCTACGAGCAGTACTTC.

This clonotype was observed a handful of times. The chain employs TRBV20-1 and TRBJ1-3, with D perhaps TRBD1 (6 bases). This CDR3 contains 13 residues. V lost 4 bases and J 0 bases, leaving 7 bases between the germline ends. The germline V gene has CDR1 DFQATT and CDR2 SNEGSKA (reference sequence). CDR3 sequence reads: CSAKTGSGNTIYF. CDR3 nucleotides: TGCAGTGCTAAGACAGGCTCTGGAAACACCATATATTTT.

The chain is built from TRBV2 and TRBJ1-1; no definite D call. Trimming removed 2 bases at V and 6 bases at J, with 10 bases between. CDR3 size: 13 residues. CDR1 is SNHLY and CDR2 is FYNNEI in the germline V gene. CDR3 region: CASSEMFRSEAFF. The CDR3, as DNA: TGTGCCAGCAGTGAAATGTTCCGGTCTGAAGCTTTCTTT. The whole variable domain, filled in from reference TRBV2 and TRBJ1-1, reads EPEVTQTPSHQVTQMGQEVILRCVPISNHLYFYWYRQILGQKVEFLVSFYNNEISEKSEIFDDQFSVERPDGSNFTLKIRSTKLEDSAMYFCASSEMFRSEAFFGQGTRLTVV.

The chain couples TRBV5-1 to TRBJ2-1, with D uncertain. The CDR3 loop spans 13 amino acids. Germline values: CDR1 SGHRS, CDR2 YFSETQ. Between the trimmed V and J ends, which lost 3 bases and 7 bases, there was a span of 11 bases. The chain's CDR3 is CASSSIQRNEQFF. In nucleotides, the CDR3 is TGCGCCAGCAGCTCGATACAGAGGAATGAGCAGTTCTTC.

The chain links TRBV2 to TRBJ1-2; no firm D call. The V end lost 3 bases, the J end lost 1 base, and 12 bases lay between the germline ends. CDR1 is SNHLY, CDR2 FYNNEI, per germline. The CDR3 totals 15 residues. As DNA, the CDR3 is TGTGCCAGCAGTGACTTTACCCCAATTAACTATGGCTACACCTTC. This gives the protein CASSDFTPINYGYTF.

The chain employs TRBV5-1 and TRBJ2-2; D possibly corresponds to TRBD2 (6 bases). The CDR3 is made up of 15 amino acids. Per the germline V gene, CDR1 is SGHRS and CDR2 is YFSETQ. V lost 5 bases and J 4 bases, leaving 15 bases between the germline ends. The CDR3 coding sequence is TGCGCCAGCAGAGCCGGAGGGCAGGGCACCGGGGAGCTGTTTTTT. It encodes CASRAGGQGTGELFF.

The chain uses TRBV3-1 and TRBJ2-2; D is unresolved. V lost 1 base and J 1 base, leaving 7 bases between the germline ends. Germline V lookup: CDR1 LGHDT, CDR2 YNNKEL (reference sequence). The CDR3 runs to 15 residues. The CDR3 DNA is TGTGCCAGCAGCCAAGTTTGGGAGAACACCGGGGAGCTGTTTTTT. It yields the protein CASSQVWENTGELFF.

The rearrangement uses TRBV4-1 and TRBJ2-2; 8 positions match TRBD1. In germline, CDR1 is MGHRA, CDR2 YSYEKL. CDR3 length equals 15 residues. V lost 3 bases to trimming and J lost 5 bases; unmatched junction nucleotides: 5. The CDR3 DNA is TGCGCCAGCAGCCAGGACAGGGTTAAGACCGGGGAGCTGTTTTTT. It yields the protein CASSQDRVKTGELFF.

This clonotype was counted only a few times. This chain joins TRBV4-2 and TRBJ2-7; TRBD1 aligns across 10 bases. Germline CDR1 is LGHNA and CDR2 is YNFKEQ. The CDR3 has 14 amino acids. The junction had 9 bases not matched to a gene; V was cut back by 8 bases and J by 5 bases. The CDR3 reads CASCMTGGTDEQYF. CDR3 coding DNA: TGTGCCAGCTGTATGACAGGGGGCACGGACGAGCAGTACTTC.

The chain carries TRBV2 and TRBJ2-3, with D possibly TRBD2 on 6 matching bases. V was pared by 3 bases and J by 0 bases, with 22 bases between. The CDR3 sequence is 19 residues long. Germline lookup yields CDR1 SNHLY and CDR2 FYNNEI. This CDR3 is CASSDRSPIAESSTDTQYF. CDR3 DNA sequence: TGTGCCAGCAGTGATAGGTCCCCAATAGCGGAGTCTAGCACAGATACGCAGTATTTT.

This clonotype was counted between two and nine times. The CDR3 DNA reads as TGTGCCAGCAGGGGGTCCGGGACCCAGTACTTC. It specifies CASRGSGTQYF. The chain links TRBV3-1 to TRBJ2-5, with D uncertain. Per germline, CDR1 LGHDT and CDR2 YNNKEL (reference sequence). V lost 6 bases and J lost 7, with 9 bases in between. This CDR3 contains 11 residues.

The chain links TRBV28 to TRBJ1-2; D call uncertain. The CDR3 contains 12 residues. Trimming cost V 6 bases and J 5 bases, with 10 bases left between them. Germline lookup yields CDR1 MDHEN and CDR2 SYDVKM. CDR3 coding DNA: TGTGCCAGCAGGATCAACAAGTATGGCTACACCTTC. Protein: CASRINKYGYTF.

CDR3 DNA: TGTGCCAGCAGCTCAACCGGGTTGGGTGAGCAGTTCTTC. It translates to CASSSTGLGEQFF. The chain links TRBV7-9 to TRBJ2-1; D is ambiguous. Trimming stripped 4 bases from V and 9 bases from J, with 13 bases between. CDR1 SEHNR and CDR2 FQNEAQ come from the germline V gene (reference sequence). The CDR3 has 13 amino acids. The full variable domain, rest sourced from reference TRBV7-9 and TRBJ2-1, is DTGVSQNPRHKITKRGQNVTFRCDPISEHNRLYWYRQTLGQGPEFLTYFQNEAQLEKSRLLSDRFSAERPKGSFSTLEIQRTEQGDSAMYLCASSSTGLGEQFFGPGTRLTVL.

The chain is built from TRBV5-1 and TRBJ2-5; 7 bases are shared with TRBD1. V gave up 4 bases and J gave up 4 bases; unmatched junction bases: 7. The CDR3 has 14 residues. Germline V lookup: CDR1 SGHRS, CDR2 YFSETQ. The CDR3 coding sequence is TGCGCCAGCAGCCTCGACAGGGCGGGAGAGACCCAGTACTTC. It is translated as CASSLDRAGETQYF. Drawing the rest from reference TRBV5-1 and TRBJ2-5, the complete variable domain is KAGVTQTPRYLIKTRGQQVTLSCSPISGHRSVSWYQQTPGQGLQFLFEYFSETQRNKGNFPGRFSGRQFSNSRSEMNVSTLELGDSALYLCASSLDRAGETQYFGPGTRLLVL.

The V gene is TRBV28, the J gene TRBJ2-1, with D possibly called TRBD1 or TRBD2 (5 bases each). The CDR3 loop spans 10 amino acids. Germline V gives CDR1 MDHEN, CDR2 SYDVKM. Trimming cost V 6 bases and J 11 bases, with 8 bases left between them. The CDR3 nucleotides are TGTGCCAGCAGGGGACCCCAGCAGTTCTTC. This sequence encodes CASRGPQQFF. The whole variable domain, filled in from reference TRBV28 and TRBJ2-1, reads DVKVTQSSRYLVKRTGEKVFLECVQDMDHENMFWYRQDPGLGLRLIYFSYDVKMKEKGDIPEGYSVSREKKERFSLILESASTNQTSMYLCASRGPQQFFGPGTRLTVL.

The chain couples TRBV6-1 to TRBJ2-2; tentative D call: TRBD1 (6 bases). The CDR3 spans 16 residues. The germline V gene has CDR1 MNHNS and CDR2 SASEGT. Trimming shortened V by 2 bases and J by 1 base, and 11 bases separated the two germline ends. As DNA, the CDR3 is TGTGCCAGCAGTGAACAGGGGTGGAGGAACACCGGGGAGCTGTTTTTT. Protein: CASSEQGWRNTGELFF.

This clonotype was seen just once. The chain recombines TRBV2 with TRBJ2-1, with 11 bases matching TRBD1. J gave up 1 base and V 4 bases, and 6 bases lay outside the gene matches. CDR1 is SNHLY and CDR2 is FYNNEI in the germline V gene. This CDR3 spans 17 amino acids. CDR3 loop: CASSGRTGGESYNEQFF. The CDR3, as DNA: TGTGCCAGCAGTGGGCGGACAGGGGGCGAGTCCTACAATGAGCAGTTCTTC.

This clonotype was detected a few times. The J gene is TRBJ2-3, the V gene TRBV10-3; 10 bases are a match to TRBD2. This CDR3 region has 16 residues. The germline V gene has CDR1 ENHRY and CDR2 SYGVKD. After removal of 2 bases from V and 4 bases from J, the junction contained 6 bases not matched to a gene. CDR3 in DNA: TGTGCCATCAGTGAGCTCGGAGCGGGGGGGCCAGATACGCAGTATTTT. Protein product: CAISELGAGGPDTQYF.

The rearrangement links TRBV5-5 to TRBJ2-7, with 9 bases aligning to TRBD1. The CDR3 has 16 residues. After removal of 0 bases from V and 3 bases from J, the junction contained 7 bases not matched to a gene. Germline values: CDR1 SGHKS, CDR2 YYEKEE (reference sequence). This CDR3 is CASSLAGTGTGYEQYF. DNA for the CDR3: TGTGCCAGCAGCTTGGCCGGGACAGGGACAGGCTACGAGCAGTACTTC.